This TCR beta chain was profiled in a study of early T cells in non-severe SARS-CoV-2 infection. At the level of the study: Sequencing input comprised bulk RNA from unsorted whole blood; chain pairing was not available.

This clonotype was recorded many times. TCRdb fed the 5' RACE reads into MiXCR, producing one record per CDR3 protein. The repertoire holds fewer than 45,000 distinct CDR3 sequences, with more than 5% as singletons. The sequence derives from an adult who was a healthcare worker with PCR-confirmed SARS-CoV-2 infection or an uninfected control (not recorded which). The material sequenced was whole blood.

CDR3 nucleotide sequence: TGTGCCAGCAGTTATTTTCGTAGGGGGACCGGGCCCCAGCATTTT. Its protein is CASSYFRRGTGPQHF. The chain recombines TRBV6-5 with TRBJ1-5; tentative D call: TRBD1 (6 bases). The ends were cut back, 3 bases at V and 9 bases at J, with 18 bases in the middle. The germline V gene has CDR1 MNHEY and CDR2 SVGAGI. The CDR3 contains 15 residues.